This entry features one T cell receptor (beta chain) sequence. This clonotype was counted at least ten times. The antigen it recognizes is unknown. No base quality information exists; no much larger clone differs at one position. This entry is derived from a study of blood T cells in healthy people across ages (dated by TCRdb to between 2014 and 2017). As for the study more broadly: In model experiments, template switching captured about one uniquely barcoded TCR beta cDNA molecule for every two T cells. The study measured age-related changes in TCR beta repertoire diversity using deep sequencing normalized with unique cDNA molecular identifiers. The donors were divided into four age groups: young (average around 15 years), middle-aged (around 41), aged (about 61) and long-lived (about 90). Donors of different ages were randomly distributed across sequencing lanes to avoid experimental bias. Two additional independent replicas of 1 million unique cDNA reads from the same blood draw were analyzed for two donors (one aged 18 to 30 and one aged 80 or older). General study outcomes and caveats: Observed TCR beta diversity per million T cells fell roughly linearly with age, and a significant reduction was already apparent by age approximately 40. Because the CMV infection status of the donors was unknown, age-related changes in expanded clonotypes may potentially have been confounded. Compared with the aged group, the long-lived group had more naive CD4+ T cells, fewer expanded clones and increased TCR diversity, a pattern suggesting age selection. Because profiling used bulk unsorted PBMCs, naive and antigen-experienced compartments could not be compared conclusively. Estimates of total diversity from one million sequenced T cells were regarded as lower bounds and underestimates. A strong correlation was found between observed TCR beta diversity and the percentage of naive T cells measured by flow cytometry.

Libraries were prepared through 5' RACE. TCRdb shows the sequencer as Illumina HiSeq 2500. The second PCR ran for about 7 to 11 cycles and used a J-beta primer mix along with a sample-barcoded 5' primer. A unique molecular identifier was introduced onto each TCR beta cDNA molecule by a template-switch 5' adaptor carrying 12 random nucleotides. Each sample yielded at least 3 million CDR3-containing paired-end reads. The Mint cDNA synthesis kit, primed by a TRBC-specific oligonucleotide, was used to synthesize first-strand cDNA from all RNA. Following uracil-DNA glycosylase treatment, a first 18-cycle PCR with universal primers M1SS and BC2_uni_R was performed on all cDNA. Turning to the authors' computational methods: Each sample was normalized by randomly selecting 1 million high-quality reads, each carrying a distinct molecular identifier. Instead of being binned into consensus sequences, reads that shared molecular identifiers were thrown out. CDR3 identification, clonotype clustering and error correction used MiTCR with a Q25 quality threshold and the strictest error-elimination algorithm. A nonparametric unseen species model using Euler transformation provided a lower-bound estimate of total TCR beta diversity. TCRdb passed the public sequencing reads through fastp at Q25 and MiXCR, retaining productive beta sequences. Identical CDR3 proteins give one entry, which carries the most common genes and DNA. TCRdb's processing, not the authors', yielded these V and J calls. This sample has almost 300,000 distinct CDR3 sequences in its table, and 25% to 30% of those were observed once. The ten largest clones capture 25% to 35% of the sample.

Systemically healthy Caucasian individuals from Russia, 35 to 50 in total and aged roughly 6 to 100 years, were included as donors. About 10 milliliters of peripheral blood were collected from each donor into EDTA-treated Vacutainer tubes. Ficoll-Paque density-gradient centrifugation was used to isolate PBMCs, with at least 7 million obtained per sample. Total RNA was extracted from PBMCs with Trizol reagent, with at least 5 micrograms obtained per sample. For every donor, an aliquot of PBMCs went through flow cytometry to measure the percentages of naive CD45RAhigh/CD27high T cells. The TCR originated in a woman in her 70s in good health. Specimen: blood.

The nucleotide sequence is given as TGTGCCAGCAGCCAAGTAACTAGCGGGAAGGGGGAGACCCAGTACTTC. Its protein is CASSQVTSGKGETQYF. The chain couples TRBV14 to TRBJ2-5; 10 junctional bases match TRBD2. Sequences SGHDN (CDR1) and FVKESK (CDR2) are obtained from the germline V gene. Inclusive of the bounding cysteine and phenylalanine, the CDR3 is 16 residues long. Only the CDR3 DNA stays, 48 bases, in frame from base 1. The germline V end is reduced by 1 base and the J end by 5 bases; junction bases left unmatched: 7.